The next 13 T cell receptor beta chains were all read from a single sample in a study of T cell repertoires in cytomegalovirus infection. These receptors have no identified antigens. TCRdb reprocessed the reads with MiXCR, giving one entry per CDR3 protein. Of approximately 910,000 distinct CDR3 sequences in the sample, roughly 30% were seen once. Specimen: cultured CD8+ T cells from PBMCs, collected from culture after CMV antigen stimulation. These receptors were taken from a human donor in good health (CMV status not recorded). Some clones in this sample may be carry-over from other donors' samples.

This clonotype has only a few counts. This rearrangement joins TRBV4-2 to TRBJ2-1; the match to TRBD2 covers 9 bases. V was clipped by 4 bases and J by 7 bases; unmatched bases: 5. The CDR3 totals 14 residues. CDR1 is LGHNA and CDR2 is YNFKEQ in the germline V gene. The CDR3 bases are TGTGCCAGCAGCCCTAGCGGGGTTTCAAATGAGCAGTTCTTC. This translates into CASSPSGVSNEQFF.

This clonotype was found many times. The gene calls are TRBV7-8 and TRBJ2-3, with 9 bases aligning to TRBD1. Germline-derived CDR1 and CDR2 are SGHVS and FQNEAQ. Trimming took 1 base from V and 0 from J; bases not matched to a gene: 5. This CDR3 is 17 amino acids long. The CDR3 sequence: CASSLGYRGLSTDTQYF. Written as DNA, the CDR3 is TGTGCCAGCAGCTTAGGCTACAGGGGGCTCAGCACAGATACGCAGTATTTT.

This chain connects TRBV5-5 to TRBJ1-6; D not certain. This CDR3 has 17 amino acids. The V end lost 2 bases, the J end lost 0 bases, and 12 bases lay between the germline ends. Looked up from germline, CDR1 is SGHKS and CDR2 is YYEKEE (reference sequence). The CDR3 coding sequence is TGTGCCAGCAGCTTTATTGGCGCGAGCTCCTATAATTCACCCCTCCACTTT. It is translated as CASSFIGASSYNSPLHF.

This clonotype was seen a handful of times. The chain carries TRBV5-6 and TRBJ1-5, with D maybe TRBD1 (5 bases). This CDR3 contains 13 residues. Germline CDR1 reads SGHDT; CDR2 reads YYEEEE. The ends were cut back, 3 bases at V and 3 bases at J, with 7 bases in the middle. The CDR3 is CASSSGNNQPQHF. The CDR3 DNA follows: TGTGCCAGCAGCTCAGGGAACAATCAGCCCCAGCATTTT.

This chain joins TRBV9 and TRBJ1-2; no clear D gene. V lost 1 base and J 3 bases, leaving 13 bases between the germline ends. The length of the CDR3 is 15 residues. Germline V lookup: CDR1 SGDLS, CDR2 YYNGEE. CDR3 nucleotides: TGTGCCAGCAGCGTACTGGGTTGGGGAGACTATGGCTACACCTTC. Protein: CASSVLGWGDYGYTF.

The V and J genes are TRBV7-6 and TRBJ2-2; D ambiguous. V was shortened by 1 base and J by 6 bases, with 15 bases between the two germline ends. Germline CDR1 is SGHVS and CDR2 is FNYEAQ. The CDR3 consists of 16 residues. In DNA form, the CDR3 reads TGTGCCAGCAGCTTAGGGCCCGCAGGATCCGCCGGGGAGCTGTTTTTT. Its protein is CASSLGPAGSAGELFF. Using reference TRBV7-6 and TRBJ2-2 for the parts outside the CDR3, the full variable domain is GAGVSQSPRYKVTKRGQDVALRCDPISGHVSLYWYRQALGQGPEFLTYFNYEAQQDKSGLPNDRFSAERPEGSISTLTIQRTEQRDSAMYRCASSLGPAGSAGELFFGEGSRLTVL.

CDR3 region: CSARGPSAKGTTDTQYF. CDR3 sequence (DNA): TGCAGTGCTAGAGGGCCGTCGGCTAAGGGGACCACAGATACGCAGTATTTT. The chain is built from TRBV20-1 and TRBJ2-3; D is perhaps TRBD1 or TRBD2 (5 bases each). V was trimmed by 1 base and J by 2 bases, leaving 19 bases between them. The length of the CDR3 is 17 residues. Germline V gene data show CDR1 as DFQATT and CDR2 as SNEGSKA (reference sequence).

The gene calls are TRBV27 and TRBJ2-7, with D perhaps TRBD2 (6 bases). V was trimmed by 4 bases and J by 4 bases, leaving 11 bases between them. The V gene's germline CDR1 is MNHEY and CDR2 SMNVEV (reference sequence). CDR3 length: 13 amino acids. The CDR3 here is CASSWAGHYEQYF. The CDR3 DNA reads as TGTGCCAGCAGTTGGGCGGGGCATTACGAGCAGTACTTC.

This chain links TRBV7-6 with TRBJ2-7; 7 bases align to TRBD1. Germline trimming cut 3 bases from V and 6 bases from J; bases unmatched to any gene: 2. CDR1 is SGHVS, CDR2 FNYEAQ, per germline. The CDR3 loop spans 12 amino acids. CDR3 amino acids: CASSFAGGEQYF. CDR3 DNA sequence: TGTGCCAGCAGCTTCGCAGGGGGCGAGCAGTACTTC.

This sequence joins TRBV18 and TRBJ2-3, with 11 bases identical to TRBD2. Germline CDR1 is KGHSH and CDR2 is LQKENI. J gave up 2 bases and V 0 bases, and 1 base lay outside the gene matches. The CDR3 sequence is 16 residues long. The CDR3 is CASSPPTSGATDTQYF. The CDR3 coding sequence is TGTGCCAGCTCACCACCGACTAGCGGGGCCACAGATACGCAGTATTTT.

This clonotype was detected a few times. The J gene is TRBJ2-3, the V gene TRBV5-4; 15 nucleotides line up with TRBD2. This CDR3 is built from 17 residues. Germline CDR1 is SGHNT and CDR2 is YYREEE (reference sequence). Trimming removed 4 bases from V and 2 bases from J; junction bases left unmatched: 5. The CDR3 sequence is CASSQGTSGGTTDTQYF. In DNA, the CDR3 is TGTGCCAGCAGCCAGGGGACTAGCGGGGGGACCACAGATACGCAGTATTTT.

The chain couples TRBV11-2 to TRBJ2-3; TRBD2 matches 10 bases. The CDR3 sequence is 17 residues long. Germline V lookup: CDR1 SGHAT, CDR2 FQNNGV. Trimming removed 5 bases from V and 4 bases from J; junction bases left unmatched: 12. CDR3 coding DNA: TGTGCCAGCAGCATGACTGTAGCGGGGGGACGGGCAGATACGCAGTATTTT. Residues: CASSMTVAGGRADTQYF. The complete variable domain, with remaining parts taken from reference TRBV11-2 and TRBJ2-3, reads EAGVAQSPRYKIIEKRQSVAFWCNPISGHATLYWYQQILGQGPKLLIQFQNNGVVDDSQLPKDRFSAERLKGVDSTLKIQPAKLEDSAVYLCASSMTVAGGRADTQYFGPGTRLTVL.

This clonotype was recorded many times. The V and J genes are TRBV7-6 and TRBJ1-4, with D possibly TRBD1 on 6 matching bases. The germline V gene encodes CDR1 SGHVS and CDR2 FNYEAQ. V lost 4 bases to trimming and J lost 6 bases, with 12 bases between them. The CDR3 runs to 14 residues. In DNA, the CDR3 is TGTGCCAGCAGCTCGACAGGTTCTTATGAAAAACTGTTTTTT. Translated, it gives CASSSTGSYEKLFF.